The 12 T cell receptor beta chains listed next were all sequenced from one sample in a study of blood T cells in healthy people across ages. It was with a sample-barcoded 5' primer and a J-beta primer mix that a second PCR of roughly 7 to 12 cycles was run. TCRdb used MiXCR to reprocess the 5' RACE reads, holding one entry per CDR3 protein. The sample includes approximately 1,700,000 distinct CDR3 sequences, about two fifths of them seen just once. Sequencing used blood. These TCRs come from a human donor in good health.

This clonotype was recorded a few times. The chain has TRBV20-1 and TRBJ2-7; D is possibly TRBD1 (6 bases). CDR1 is DFQATT and CDR2 is SNEGSKA in the germline V gene (reference sequence). This CDR3 spans 14 amino acids. V dropped 6 bases and J dropped 4 bases, with 19 bases sitting between them. The CDR3 coding sequence is TGCAGTGCCCCCCCTGGGGGCAGGGGATACGAGCAGTACTTC. Amino acids: CSAPPGGRGYEQYF.

This clonotype was seen only once. This could be a read error, since a much larger clone is one nucleotide away. J is TRBJ2-5 and V is TRBV12-3 or TRBV12-4; D is possibly TRBD1 or TRBD2 (5 bases each). The end of the DNA fits TRBJ2-1 better, so the J call may be wrong. The CDR3 covers 14 residues. The CDR3 spells CASRPNTGQETQFF. Written as DNA, the CDR3 is TGTGCCAGCAGACCTAACACGGGGCAAGAGACCCAGTTCTTC.

V gene TRBV4-1 combines with J gene TRBJ1-2; D is uncertain. The CDR3 runs 14 residues. V lost 4 bases to trimming and J lost 4 bases, with 13 bases between them. Germline CDR1 MGHRA, CDR2 YSYEKL. The CDR3 nucleotides are TGCGCCAGCAGCCTAATGTCCCTCAGCTATGGCTACACCTTC. Translation: CASSLMSLSYGYTF.

This chain links TRBV12-3 or TRBV12-4 with TRBJ2-3, with a tentative D call TRBD1 (5 bases). The CDR3 is 14 amino acids. The germline V and J ends were trimmed by 6 bases and 2 bases, with 12 bases remaining between them. DNA for the CDR3: TGTGCCAGCAGACCAGGGATAGTCACAGATACGCAGTATTTT. It codes for CASRPGIVTDTQYF.

This clonotype has just a few counts. The chain employs TRBV6-6 and TRBJ2-1, with 7 bases fitting TRBD2. Germline CDR1 MNHNY, CDR2 SVGAGI (reference sequence). CDR3 length: 17 residues. V dropped 0 bases and J dropped 5; count of bases not matched to a gene: 10. The CDR3 spells CASSYSTGTTYNNEQFF. The CDR3 region has the DNA TGTGCCAGCAGTTACTCAACCGGGACTACTTATAACAATGAGCAGTTCTTC.

The chain uses TRBV6-1 and TRBJ2-4; D is possibly TRBD1 (5 bases). V was pared by 3 bases and J by 7 bases, with 19 bases between. In germline, CDR1 is MNHNS, CDR2 SASEGT. CDR3 length: 16 residues. CDR3 loop: CASSEISQGIANIQYF. CDR3 coding DNA: TGTGCCAGCAGTGAGATTTCCCAGGGTATTGCGAACATTCAGTACTTC.

The gene calls are TRBV25-1 and TRBJ1-1; D might be TRBD1 (5 bases). Looked up from germline, CDR1 is MGHDK and CDR2 is SYGVNS. The CDR3 sequence is 16 residues long. V lost 0 bases and J lost 2, with 13 bases in between. The CDR3 DNA reads TGTGCCAGCAGTGAATATTCTTCAGGGCCCAACACTGAAGCTTTCTTT. Protein sequence: CASSEYSSGPNTEAFF.

The V call is TRBV7-2, the J call TRBJ2-3, with 7 nucleotides matching TRBD2. The CDR3 totals 17 residues. V shed 5 bases and J 1 base; nucleotides not matched to a gene: 12. The germline gives CDR1 SGHTA, CDR2 FQGNSA. CDR3 amino acids: CASSPSGAGDRTDTQYF. DNA of the CDR3: TGTGCCAGCAGCCCCTCTGGGGCGGGGGACCGCACAGATACGCAGTATTTT.

As for this clonotype: This clone may be a read error of a much larger clone one base away. V and J are TRBV7-2 and TRBJ2-1, with D unclear. The length of the CDR3 is 15 residues. Germline V gives CDR1 SGHTA, CDR2 FQGNSA. With 1 base removed from V and 13 bases from J, the gap between germline ends came to 20 bases. Here the CDR3 DNA reads TGTGCCAGCAGCTTAGGACCCTGGGCCAAAAACATTCAGTTCTTC. This sequence encodes CASSLGPWAKNIQFF.

With respect to this clonotype: This may arise from a read error, as a much more abundant clone is one base away. The chain couples TRBV18 to TRBJ2-1, with a possible D match to TRBD2 (6 bases). This CDR3 region has 16 residues. Germline V gene lookup returns CDR1 KGHSH and CDR2 LQKENI. The CDR3 is CAGSPKWGEPPGEQFF. The DNA for the CDR3 is TGTGCCGGCTCACCCAAATGGGGGGAGCCTCCTGGGGAGCAGTTCTTC.

The genes are TRBV6-6 and TRBJ1-1, with a possible D match to TRBD1 (5 bases). CDR1 and CDR2 from the germline V gene are MNHNY and SVGAGI (reference sequence). V gave up 4 bases and J gave up 4 bases, with 13 bases separating them. The CDR3 has 14 residues. CDR3 sequence: CASSFVVGGTEAFF. The DNA for the CDR3 is TGTGCCAGCAGTTTCGTAGTGGGGGGCACTGAAGCTTTCTTT.

The gene calls are TRBV10-3 and TRBJ1-3; D uncertain. V dropped 3 bases and J dropped 4 bases, with 4 bases sitting between them. The CDR3 runs to 12 residues. Germline loops: CDR1 ENHRY, CDR2 SYGVKD. The CDR3 sequence: CAISDGGNTIYF. The DNA for the CDR3 is TGTGCCATCAGTGATGGGGGAAACACCATATATTTT.